The clone carrying this T cell receptor (beta chain) was picked up many times. The target antigen is unknown. The source of the sample is a study of early T cells in non-severe SARS-CoV-2 infection. Study summary: The study sequenced bulk RNA from unsorted whole blood, with chains unpaired. General study results and limits: VDJdb matching, biased toward anti-spike CD8 responses, missed private and CD4 specificities.

Individual cDNA molecules each received unique molecular identifiers attached to them. TCRdb reanalysed the 5' RACE reads using MiXCR and keeps one entry per CDR3 protein. The repertoire holds approximately 65,000 distinct CDR3 sequences, with around 15% as singletons. The CDR3 has 14 amino acids. V shed 6 bases and J shed 6 bases, with 18 bases lying between them. Germline lookup yields CDR1 SGHKS and CDR2 YYEKEE (reference sequence). This chain links TRBV5-5 with TRBJ1-2; maybe TRBD1 (5 bases). The source of this sequence is an adult who was a healthcare worker with PCR-confirmed SARS-CoV-2 infection or an uninfected control (not recorded which). The specimen was whole blood. The CDR3 DNA reads TGTGCCAGCACCATGGGGACGGGGACGGATGGCTACACCTTC. Translation: CASTMGTGTDGYTF.